The 28 T cell receptor beta chains below come from one sample, sequenced in a study of shared T cell receptors in the human thymus. Assay: immunoSEQ multiplex PCR; the TCRdb copy retains only in-frame clones and omits some. The table has some 400,000 clones, 95% seen once. Specimen: thymocytes. These receptors came from a human donor.

The chain recombines TRBV19 with TRBJ1-1; D may be TRBD1 (6 bases). The germline V gene has CDR1 LNHDA and CDR2 SQIVND (reference sequence). There are 14 residues in the CDR3. The V end lost 1 base, the J end lost 3 bases, and 9 bases lay between the germline ends. The CDR3: CASSIGGAYTEAFF. As DNA, the CDR3 is TGTGCCAGTAGTATAGGGGGGGCGTACACTGAAGCTTTCTTT.

This clone was seen just once. This chain connects TRBV9 to TRBJ1-1; D may be TRBD1 (5 bases). The CDR3 totals 14 residues. Between the trimmed V and J ends, which lost 0 bases and 5 bases, there was a span of 11 bases. Germline V gene sequence: CDR1 SGDLS, CDR2 YYNGEE. The CDR3 DNA reads as TGTGCCAGCAGCGTAGTAGGGGTAGGGACTGAAGCTTTCTTT. Translating gives CASSVVGVGTEAFF.

The CDR3 here is CASKRIRQQTDQPQHF. The CDR3 bases are TGTGCCAGCAAAAGGATCCGCCAACAAACGGATCAGCCCCAGCATTTT. The chain uses TRBV21-1 and TRBJ1-5. TRBV21-1 represents a pseudogene. The CDR3 totals 16 residues.

The CDR3 loop reads CASSDSGYFTTDTQYF. The CDR3 nucleotides are TGTGCCAGCAGTGACTCTGGTTATTTCACCACAGATACGCAGTATTTT. V and J are TRBV6-4 and TRBJ2-3, with D unclear. Germline V gene lookup returns CDR1 MRHNA and CDR2 SNTAGT. The V end lost 0 bases, the J end lost 2 bases, and 12 bases lay between the germline ends. The CDR3 runs 16 residues.

The V and J genes are TRBV14 and TRBJ1-1; no clear D gene. The CDR3 sequence is 13 residues long. Trimming took off 3 bases at V and 4 bases at J, with 9 bases between the two ends. Germline CDR1 reads SGHDN; CDR2 reads FVKESK. In DNA, the CDR3 is TGTGCCAGCAGCCAGCATAAGGGCACTGAAGCTTTCTTT. The encoded protein is CASSQHKGTEAFF.

This rearrangement joins TRBV28 to TRBJ2-7, with 7 bases identical to TRBD1. V lost 6 bases and J lost 0; bases outside the gene matches: 11. Germline V CDR1 and CDR2: MDHEN, SYDVKM. The CDR3 spans 16 residues. The CDR3 loop is CASSYAGTANSYEQYF. The DNA for the CDR3 is TGTGCCAGCAGCTACGCCGGGACAGCTAACTCCTACGAGCAGTACTTC.

This chain connects TRBV15 to TRBJ2-1; perhaps D is TRBD1 or TRBD2 (5 bases each). Trimming removed 4 bases from V and 9 bases from J, with 25 bases in between. This CDR3 is built from 17 residues. Germline CDR1 reads LNHNV; CDR2 reads YYDKDF (reference sequence). The CDR3 region is CATSKNLRDGPISEQFF. The CDR3 region has the DNA TGTGCCACCAGCAAGAACCTCCGGGACGGTCCTATAAGTGAGCAGTTCTTC.

The J gene is TRBJ1-1, the V gene TRBV30; 12 nucleotides align to TRBD1. The CDR3 is 15 amino acids. With V trimmed by 5 bases and J by 6 bases, 10 bases remained unmatched. The germline V gene encodes CDR1 GTSNPN and CDR2 SVGIG (reference sequence). This chain's CDR3 is CAWSGTGGIRAEAFF. The CDR3 region has the DNA TGTGCCTGGTCCGGGACAGGGGGCATAAGGGCTGAAGCTTTCTTT.

This rearrangement joins TRBV19 to TRBJ2-2; 7 bases are a match to TRBD1. The J segment lost 2 bases and the V segment lost 4 bases, leaving 4 bases of the junction unmatched. Germline lookup yields CDR1 LNHDA and CDR2 SQIVND (reference sequence). The CDR3 is 15 amino acids. The CDR3 DNA follows: TGTGCCAGTAGTACCCGACAGGGCAACACCGGGGAGCTGTTTTTT. It translates to CASSTRQGNTGELFF.

The chain carries TRBV2 and TRBJ1-5; D possibly corresponds to TRBD1 (5 bases). Germline V lookup: CDR1 SNHLY, CDR2 FYNNEI. V was pared by 3 bases and J by 4 bases, with 13 bases between. The CDR3 totals 15 residues. CDR3 nucleotides: TGTGCCAGCAGTGAGGGGGAGGAGGTTAATCAGCCCCAGCATTTT. Amino acids: CASSEGEEVNQPQHF.

This clone was seen just once. The V and J genes are TRBV10-1 and TRBJ1-2, with 11 bases aligning to TRBD1. Per germline, CDR1 WNHNN and CDR2 SYGVQD (reference sequence). The trim removed 8 bases at V and 13 bases at J, leaving 27 bases unmatched. The CDR3 has 18 amino acids. CDR3 nucleotide sequence: TGCGCCAGCGTGGGTAGAATGGGACAGGGGGGAAAGAAGTGGGAATGCACCTTC. Translation gives CASVGRMGQGGKKWECTF.

The gene calls are TRBV28 and TRBJ2-7; no definite D call. V was shortened by 9 bases and J by 4 bases, with 16 bases between the two germline ends. Germline V lookup: CDR1 MDHEN, CDR2 SYDVKM. This CDR3 is built from 13 residues. CDR3 in amino acids: CASSPRIGYEQYF. In DNA, the CDR3 is TGTGCCAGTTCCCCCCGAATTGGGTACGAGCAGTACTTC.

V usage is TRBV25-1 and J usage is TRBJ1-4, with 7 bases identical to TRBD1. The CDR3 has 15 residues. Germline assignment: CDR1 MGHDK and CDR2 SYGVNS. The V and J ends lost 5 bases and 4 bases, in that order; junction bases with no gene match: 7. Here the CDR3 DNA reads TGTGCCAGCAGTAGGGGGCGAGGGGGTAATGAAAAACTGTTTTTT. The encoded protein is CASSRGRGGNEKLFF.

This chain uses TRBV19 with TRBJ2-7; 11 nucleotides agree with TRBD2. Germline V gene lookup returns CDR1 LNHDA and CDR2 SQIVND (reference sequence). There are 14 residues in the CDR3. V shed 9 bases, J shed 3 bases, and the junction held 7 bases outside the gene matches. The CDR3 reads CARLGGTSGYEQYF. DNA for the CDR3: TGTGCCAGGCTGGGGGGGACTAGCGGCTACGAGCAGTACTTC.

The CDR3 region has the DNA TGTGCCTGGAGCCCCTGGGGGGGGACTGGAAACACCATATATTTT. Translated, it gives CAWSPWGGTGNTIYF. The rearrangement uses TRBV30 and TRBJ1-3; TRBD1 is a possible D gene (5 bases). The CDR3 length is 15 residues. Trimming stripped 3 bases from V and 2 bases from J, with 14 bases between. Per the germline V gene, CDR1 is GTSNPN and CDR2 is SVGIG (reference sequence).

The chain carries TRBV7-2 and TRBJ2-3; 12 bases line up with TRBD2. Germline CDR1 reads SGHTA; CDR2 reads FQGNSA. The CDR3 is made up of 17 amino acids. The ends lost 0 bases at V and 4 bases at J; junction bases unmatched: 5. In nucleotides, the CDR3 is TGTGCCAGCAGCTTAGCCTTTAGACTAGCGGGAGCAGATACGCAGTATTTT. Protein sequence: CASSLAFRLAGADTQYF.

The rearrangement links TRBV7-8 to TRBJ1-4; 8 bases are a match to TRBD1. The junction had 14 bases not matched to a gene; V was cut back by 2 bases and J by 6 bases. This CDR3 has 18 residues. Germline V CDR1 and CDR2: SGHVS, FQNEAQ. The CDR3 coding sequence is TGTGCCAGCAGCTTACATGGGACAGGTGGTAAGCGAGATGAAAAACTGTTTTTT. Protein: CASSLHGTGGKRDEKLFF.

This clone came up once. The chain combines TRBV11-3 with TRBJ2-3; D not certain. V lost 1 base and J 6 bases, leaving 8 bases between the germline ends. Germline V gives CDR1 SGHNT, CDR2 YENEEA. The CDR3 covers 13 residues. CDR3 nucleotide sequence: TGTGCCAGCAGCTTAGGCTCGTCGGATACGCAGTATTTT. Protein sequence: CASSLGSSDTQYF.

The CDR3 nucleotides are TGTGCCAGCAGCGTCGTTGTCGGACCAGATACGCAGTATTTT. Translated, it gives CASSVVVGPDTQYF. This chain links TRBV11-2 with TRBJ2-3; D gene ambiguous. The CDR3 runs to 14 residues. Germline CDR1 and CDR2: SGHAT and FQNNGV. V gave up 5 bases and J gave up 4 bases, with 13 bases separating them.

The rearrangement uses TRBV6-4 and TRBJ2-1; TRBD2 aligns across 7 bases. Trimming cost V 0 bases and J 6 bases; bases outside gene matches: 8. The CDR3 is made up of 16 amino acids. The germline V gene encodes CDR1 MRHNA and CDR2 SNTAGT. CDR3 protein: CASSDSGSGMGNEQFF. The CDR3 DNA sequence: TGTGCCAGCAGTGACTCGGGCAGCGGGATGGGCAATGAGCAGTTCTTC.

The gene calls are TRBV27 and TRBJ2-1, with 12 bases that match TRBD2. Trimming cost V 6 bases and J 9 bases; bases outside gene matches: 27. CDR1 is MNHEY, CDR2 SMNVEV, per germline (reference sequence). The CDR3 totals 21 residues. CDR3 coding DNA: TGTGCCAGCAGGAAATATCTAGCGGGAGGGCCTGGCCTTAGGGCCAATTGTGAGCAGTTCTTC. Encoded protein: CASRKYLAGGPGLRANCEQFF.

The chain couples TRBV5-1 to TRBJ2-1, with D tentatively TRBD1 (5 bases). CDR3 length: 17 amino acids. Germline assignment: CDR1 SGHRS and CDR2 YFSETQ. Trimming left V 7 bases short and J 8 bases short, with 28 bases between. The CDR3, as DNA: TGCGCCAGCCGCCCGCCCATATATAGAAGCGCCAGGGATGAGCAGTTCTTC. It encodes CASRPPIYRSARDEQFF.

The chain joins TRBV29-1 to TRBJ2-2; D remains unclear. The germline V and J ends were trimmed by 1 base and 0 bases, with 9 bases remaining between them. CDR3 length equals 15 residues. Looked up from germline, CDR1 is SQVTM and CDR2 is ANQGSEA. Written as DNA, the CDR3 is TGCAGCGTTGAAGCCCTCCAAGCGAACACCGGGGAGCTGTTTTTT. It encodes CSVEALQANTGELFF.

CDR3 amino acids: CASSLKVWVAGASHTDTQYF. The DNA for the CDR3 is TGTGCCAGCAGCTTGAAGGTCTGGGTAGCGGGAGCCTCCCACACAGATACGCAGTATTTT. The J gene is TRBJ2-3, the V gene TRBV5-4, with TRBD2 matching 9 bases. This CDR3 is built from 20 residues. The trim removed 1 base at V and 2 bases at J, leaving 17 bases unmatched. CDR1 is SGHNT, CDR2 YYREEE, per germline (reference sequence).

This sequence joins TRBV6-5 and TRBJ2-3; TRBD1 matches 8 bases. The V segment lost 0 bases and the J segment 3 bases; nucleotides outside the gene matches: 5. The CDR3 is 16 residues long. Germline V gives CDR1 MNHEY, CDR2 SVGAGI. This CDR3 is CASSYSFDRGTDTQYF. The CDR3 DNA is TGTGCCAGCAGTTACTCGTTCGACAGGGGAACAGATACGCAGTATTTT.

The chain joins TRBV6-4 to TRBJ2-4, with TRBD2 identical over 16 bases. CDR1 MRHNA and CDR2 SNTAGT come from the germline V gene. CDR3 length: 18 amino acids. V lost 0 bases and J lost 7; bases outside the gene matches: 6. CDR3 DNA: TGTGCCAGCAGTGACTCGATAGGGACTAGCGGGAGGGATAACATTCAGTACTTC. Its translation is CASSDSIGTSGRDNIQYF.

The rearrangement joins TRBV28 to TRBJ1-5, with 9 bases fitting TRBD1. V shed 3 bases and J 7 bases; nucleotides not matched to a gene: 4. CDR3 length equals 14 residues. Germline loops: CDR1 MDHEN, CDR2 SYDVKM. CDR3 in DNA: TGTGCCAGCAGTTTGGACAGGGGAAGGCAGCCCCAGCATTTT. Its translation: CASSLDRGRQPQHF.

V and J are TRBV2 and TRBJ2-3; 7 nucleotides align to TRBD2. Germline values: CDR1 SNHLY, CDR2 FYNNEI. The CDR3 spans 12 residues. V lost 11 bases and J lost 4; bases outside the gene matches: 6. The CDR3 bases are TGTGCCCGTGGGGGGGACGCAGATACGCAGTATTTT. Translation: CARGGDADTQYF.